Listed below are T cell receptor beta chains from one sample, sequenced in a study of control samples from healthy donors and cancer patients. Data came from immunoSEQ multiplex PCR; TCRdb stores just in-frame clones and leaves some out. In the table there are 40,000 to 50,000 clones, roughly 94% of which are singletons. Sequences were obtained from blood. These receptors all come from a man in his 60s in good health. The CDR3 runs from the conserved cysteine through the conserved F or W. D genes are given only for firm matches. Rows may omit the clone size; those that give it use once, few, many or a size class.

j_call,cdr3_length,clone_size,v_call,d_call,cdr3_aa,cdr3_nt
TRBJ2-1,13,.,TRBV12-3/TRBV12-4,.,CASSPLSYNEQFF,TGTGCCAGCAGTCCTTTATCCTACAATGAGCAGTTCTTC
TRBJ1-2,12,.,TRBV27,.,CASSLYGYGYTF,TGTGCCAGCAGTTTATATGGGTATGGCTACACCTTC
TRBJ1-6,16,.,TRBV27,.,CASSTSGTDFNSPLHF,TGTGCCAGCAGCACATCCGGGACGGATTTTAATTCACCCCTCCACTTT
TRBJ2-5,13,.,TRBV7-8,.,CASSFTGQETQYF,TGTGCCAGCAGCTTCACCGGGCAAGAGACCCAGTACTTC
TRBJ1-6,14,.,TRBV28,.,CASSLENRNSPLHF,TGTGCCAGCAGTTTAGAGAACCGGAATTCACCCCTCCACTTT
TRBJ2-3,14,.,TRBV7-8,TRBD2,CASERGSSTDTQYF,TGTGCCAGCGAGCGGGGCTCTAGCACAGATACGCAGTATTTT
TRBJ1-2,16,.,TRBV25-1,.,CASSGLRAKDNYGYTF,TGTGCCAGCAGTGGTTTACGTGCCAAGGATAACTATGGCTACACCTTC
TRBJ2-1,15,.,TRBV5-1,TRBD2,CASSLPLAGGGEQFF,TGCGCCAGCAGCTTGCCACTAGCGGGAGGTGGTGAGCAGTTCTTC
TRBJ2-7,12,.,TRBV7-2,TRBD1,CASSGQGYEQYF,TGTGCCAGCAGCGGACAGGGGTACGAGCAGTACTTC
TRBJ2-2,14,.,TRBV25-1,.,CASSRDANTGELFF,TGTGCCAGCTCACGGGATGCGAACACCGGGGAGCTGTTTTTT
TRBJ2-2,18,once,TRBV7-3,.,CASSSFSVGVTNTGELFF,TGTGCCAGCAGCTCCTTTTCGGTCGGGGTCACCAACACCGGGGAGCTGTTTTTT
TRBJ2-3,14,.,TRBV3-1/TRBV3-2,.,CASSQGGVTDTQYF,TGTGCCAGCAGCCAGGGTGGAGTAACAGATACGCAGTATTTT
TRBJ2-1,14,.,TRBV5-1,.,CASRTTGKNNEQFF,TGCGCCAGCAGGACAACAGGGAAGAACAATGAGCAGTTCTTC
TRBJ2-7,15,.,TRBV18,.,CASSPPTGALYEQYF,TGTGCCAGCTCACCCCCTACCGGGGCCCTCTACGAGCAGTACTTC
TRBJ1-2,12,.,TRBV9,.,CASSPAFDGYTF,TGTGCCAGCAGCCCCGCTTTTGATGGCTACACCTTC
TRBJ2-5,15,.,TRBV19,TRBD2,CASSMVAGGQETQYF,TGTGCCAGTAGTATGGTGGCGGGGGGACAAGAGACCCAGTACTTC
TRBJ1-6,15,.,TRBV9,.,CASSVGSMRDSPLHF,TGTGCCAGCAGCGTAGGGAGCATGAGGGATTCACCCCTCCACTTT
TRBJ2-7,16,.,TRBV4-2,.,CASSHHRDSKIDEQYF,TGTGCCAGCAGCCATCACCGGGACTCCAAAATTGACGAGCAGTACTTC
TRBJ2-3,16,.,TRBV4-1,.,CASSQDSGRVLDTQYF,TGCGCCAGCAGCCAAGATTCAGGGCGAGTTTTAGATACGCAGTATTTT
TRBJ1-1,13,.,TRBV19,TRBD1,CASSSTGLYEAFF,TGTGCCAGTAGTTCGACAGGGCTCTATGAAGCTTTCTTT
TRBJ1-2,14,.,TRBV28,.,CASSVPGAYYGYTF,TGTGCCAGCAGTGTACCAGGGGCCTACTATGGCTACACCTTC
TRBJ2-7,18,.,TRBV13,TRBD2,CASSLGVGLAGGPYEQYF,TGTGCCAGCAGCTTAGGAGTGGGACTAGCGGGGGGCCCCTACGAGCAGTACTTC
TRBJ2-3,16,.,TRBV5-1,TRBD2,CASSAGVAGPTDTQYF,TGCGCCAGCAGCGCGGGGGTAGCGGGACCCACAGATACGCAGTATTTT
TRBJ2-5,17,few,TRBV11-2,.,CASSPITSGTLQETQYF,TGTGCCAGCAGCCCGATTACGTCCGGGACTTTACAAGAGACCCAGTACTTC
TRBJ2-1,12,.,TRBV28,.,CASSVPYNEQFF,TGTGCCAGCAGTGTACCCTACAATGAGCAGTTCTTC
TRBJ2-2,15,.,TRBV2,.,CASSSGGQNTGELFF,TGTGCCAGCAGTTCCGGGGGGCAAAACACCGGGGAGCTGTTTTTT
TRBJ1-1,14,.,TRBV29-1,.,CSVEHGGTNTEAFF,TGCAGCGTTGAACATGGAGGGACGAACACTGAAGCTTTCTTT
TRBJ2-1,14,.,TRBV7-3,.,CASSPLGPGYEQFF,TGTGCCAGCAGCCCACTCGGACCGGGCTATGAGCAGTTCTTC
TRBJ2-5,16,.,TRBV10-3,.,CAISNGNQDGQETQYF,TGTGCCATCTCGAACGGGAATCAGGACGGTCAAGAGACCCAGTACTTC
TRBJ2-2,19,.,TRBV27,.,CASSPDTPYRDLNTGELFF,TGTGCCAGCAGTCCCGACACTCCATACAGGGATTTGAACACCGGGGAGCTGTTTTTT
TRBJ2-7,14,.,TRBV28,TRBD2,CATLTPGLVYEQYF,TGTGCCACCCTTACTCCGGGACTAGTGTACGAGCAGTACTTC
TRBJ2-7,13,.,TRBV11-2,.,CASSLRGSYEQYF,TGTGCCAGCAGCCTAAGGGGCTCCTACGAGCAGTACTTC
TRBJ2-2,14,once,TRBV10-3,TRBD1,CAIKGQGDTGELFF,TGTGCCATCAAAGGACAGGGGGACACCGGGGAGCTGTTTTTT
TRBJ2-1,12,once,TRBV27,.,CASSFGRSEQFF,TGTGCCAGCAGTTTCGGCAGGAGTGAGCAGTTCTTC
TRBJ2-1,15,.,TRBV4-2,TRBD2,CASSNMGGAYNEQFF,TGTGCCAGCAGCAATATGGGGGGGGCCTACAATGAGCAGTTCTTC
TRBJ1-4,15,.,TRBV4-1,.,CASSQFASTNEKLFF,TGCGCCAGCAGCCAATTCGCTTCAACTAATGAAAAACTGTTTTTT
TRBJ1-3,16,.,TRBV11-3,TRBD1,CASSFPDRSSGNTIYF,TGTGCCAGCAGCTTCCCGGACAGGAGCTCTGGAAACACCATATATTTT
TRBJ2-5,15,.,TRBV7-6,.,CASSLAGAVGETQYF,TGTGCCAGCAGCTTAGCGGGGGCAGTGGGGGAGACCCAGTACTTC
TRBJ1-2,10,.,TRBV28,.,CASSLDGYTF,TGTGCCAGCAGTTTAGATGGCTACACCTTC
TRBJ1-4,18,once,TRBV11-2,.,CASSLDLGVGGQDEKLFF,TGTGCCAGCAGCTTAGATCTCGGGGTTGGGGGGCAGGACGAAAAACTGTTTTTT
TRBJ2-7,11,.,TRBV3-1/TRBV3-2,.,CASMGAYEQYF,TGTGCCAGCATGGGAGCCTACGAGCAGTACTTC
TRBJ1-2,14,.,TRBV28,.,CASSLGHANYGYTF,TGTGCCAGCAGTTTAGGCCACGCGAACTATGGCTACACCTTC
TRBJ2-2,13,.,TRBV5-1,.,CASSWGRPGELFF,TGCGCCAGCAGCTGGGGGAGGCCCGGGGAGCTGTTTTTT
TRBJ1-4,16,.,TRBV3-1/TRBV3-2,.,CASSPSLWPTNEKLFF,TGTGCCAGCAGCCCTTCCCTATGGCCAACTAATGAAAAACTGTTTTTT
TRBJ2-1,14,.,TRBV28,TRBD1,CASSTGQGINEQFF,TGTGCCAGTTCAACGGGACAGGGGATCAATGAGCAGTTCTTC
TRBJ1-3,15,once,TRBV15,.,CATSSDRLSGNTIYF,TGTGCCACCAGCTCCGACAGACTCTCTGGAAACACCATATATTTT
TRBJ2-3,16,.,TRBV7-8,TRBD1,CASSLEEDRGKYTQYF,TGTGCCAGCAGCTTAGAAGAAGACAGGGGGAAGTATACGCAGTATTTT
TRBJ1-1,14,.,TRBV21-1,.,CASSSNGFHTEAFF,TGTGCCAGCAGCTCTAACGGGTTTCACACTGAAGCTTTCTTT
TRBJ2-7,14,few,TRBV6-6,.,CASSYSYELREQYF,TGTGCCAGCAGTTACTCCTACGAGTTGAGGGAGCAGTACTTC
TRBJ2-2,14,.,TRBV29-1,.,CSVGAPVKTGELFF,TGCAGCGTTGGAGCACCTGTGAAAACCGGGGAGCTGTTTTTT
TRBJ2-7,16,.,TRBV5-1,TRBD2,CASSWTGTSASYEQYF,TGCGCCAGCAGCTGGACCGGGACTAGCGCTTCCTACGAGCAGTACTTC
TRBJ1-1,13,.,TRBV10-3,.,CAISDSRDTEAFF,TGTGCCATCAGTGATTCTCGGGACACTGAAGCTTTCTTT
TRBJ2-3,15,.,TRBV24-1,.,CATSDLPGSTDTQYF,TGTGCCACCAGTGATTTACCAGGAAGCACAGATACGCAGTATTTT
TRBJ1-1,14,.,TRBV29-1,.,CSVESSPWGTEAFF,TGCAGCGTTGAATCGAGTCCTTGGGGCACTGAAGCTTTCTTT
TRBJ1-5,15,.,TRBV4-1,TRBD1,CASSQVDRDNQPQHF,TGCGCCAGCAGCCAAGTAGACAGGGACAATCAGCCCCAGCATTTT